A selection of T cell receptor beta chains follows, all from one sample in a study of cytomegalovirus exposure and HLA in healthy donors. Generated by immunoSEQ multiplex PCR, the TCRdb table keeps only in-frame clones and is missing some. Counted here are around 180,000 clones, 78% occurring once; the ten biggest clones make up around 13%. The sequencing sample was made of PBMCs. These receptors came from a woman aged 45-65 years in good health and CMV-seropositive. CDR3s include the opening cysteine and the closing phenylalanine or tryptophan.

TRBJ1-1	TRBV5-4	CASSPGGVHVNTEAFF
TRBJ1-5	TRBV19	CASSFRERPQHF
TRBJ2-7	TRBV7-6	CASSSGTGGLFFSYEQYF
TRBJ1-2	TRBV7-9	CASSLGQGYGYTF
TRBJ1-1	TRBV4-1	CASSHLGRDTEAFF
TRBJ2-1	TRBV7-9	CASSLIRGGENEQFF
TRBJ2-1	TRBV7-9	CSSSLGGGSVDEQFF
TRBJ2-7	TRBV9	CASSVEETVSYEQYF
TRBJ1-2	TRBV4-1	CASNGVGGYGYTF
TRBJ1-5	TRBV18	CASSALNLRTGGNQPQHF
TRBJ1-1	TRBV6-5	CASSYGGGDRRVAFF
TRBJ2-3	TRBV19	CASSIAPGGAWDTQYF
TRBJ1-2	TRBV5-4	CASSAGAGNGYTF
TRBJ2-7	TRBV18	CATGGGSNYEQYF
TRBJ2-5	TRBV7-2	CASTNSRDRGQTQYF
TRBJ1-2	TRBV6-1	CASSESGRNYGYTF
TRBJ2-3	TRBV5-1	CASSLEGEGLDTQYF
TRBJ1-5	TRBV6-1	CASSRDRGDQPQHF
TRBJ2-1	TRBV5-1	CASSHTGGGPHNEQFF
TRBJ2-1	TRBV5-1	CASSLKSGREGNEQFF
TRBJ2-7	TRBV6-5	CASSAGSGAYEQYF
TRBJ2-1	TRBV5-4	CASSWTSDREQFF
TRBJ2-3	TRBV10-1	CASSDGGASTDTQYF
TRBJ1-2	TRBV5-6	CASSLPGTHYGYTF
TRBJ1-2	TRBV5-1	CASSPTGGARGYTF
TRBJ2-5	TRBV5-1	CASSPTGITETQYF
TRBJ2-3	TRBV29-1	CSVATGVADTQYF
TRBJ2-3	TRBV2	CASSVGLAGTDTQYF
TRBJ2-3	TRBV29-1	CSVGGKPQPSDLGTQYF
TRBJ1-5	TRBV5-1	CASSWTGNQPQHF
TRBJ1-2	TRBV4-1	CASSQVQGSNYGYTF
TRBJ1-1	TRBV29-1	CSGDSGSNTEAFF
TRBJ2-1	TRBV4-1	CASSWSGNNEQFF
TRBJ2-1	TRBV2	CASSAGYNEQFF
TRBJ1-4	TRBV4-1	CASSQGGPNEKLFF
TRBJ2-5	TRBV10-3	CAISESGAGRETQYF
TRBJ2-2	TRBV4-1	CASSQAGGAGYGELFF
TRBJ2-2	TRBV6-6	CASSYSGTFGELFF